This passage covers 20 T cell receptor beta chains from one sample sequenced in a study of blood T cell repertoires in COVID-19. Clones were read by immunoSEQ multiplex PCR, and TCRdb kept only the in-frame ones, dropping some. This sample has some 300,000 clones, with about 87% found just once. Sequenced: peripheral blood. These receptors were taken from an older man with acute or convalescent COVID-19.

This chain links TRBV6-5 with TRBJ1-4; TRBD1 matches at 8 bases. V shed 5 bases, J shed 8 bases, and the junction held 4 bases outside the gene matches. The CDR3 has 13 residues. CDR1 MNHEY and CDR2 SVGAGI come from the germline V gene. In DNA, the CDR3 is TGTGCCAGCAGTCCAAGACAGGGGGAAAAACTGTTTTTT. This translates into CASSPRQGEKLFF.

V and J are TRBV9 and TRBJ1-1; 9 positions agree with TRBD1. Germline V CDR1 and CDR2: SGDLS, YYNGEE. CDR3 length: 13 residues. The J segment lost 7 bases and the V segment lost 2 bases, leaving 3 bases of the junction unmatched. The CDR3 loop is CASSVKTGGEAFF. The CDR3 coding sequence is TGTGCCAGCAGCGTTAAGACAGGGGGTGAAGCTTTCTTT. The full variable domain, rest sourced from reference TRBV9 and TRBJ1-1, is DSGVTQTPKHLITATGQRVTLRCSPRSGDLSVYWYQQSLDQGLQFLIQYYNGEERAKGNILERFSAQQFPDLHSELNLSSLELGDSALYFCASSVKTGGEAFFGQGTRLTVV.

The CDR3 DNA reads TGTGCCAGCAGTTTTTTATCGAATGAAAAACTGTTTTTT. This gives the protein CASSFLSNEKLFF. The gene calls are TRBV28 and TRBJ1-4, with D uncertain. Trimming removed 3 bases at V and 5 bases at J, with 7 bases between. CDR1 is MDHEN and CDR2 is SYDVKM in the germline V gene. This CDR3 is 13 amino acids long.

The gene calls are TRBV7-2 and TRBJ2-5, with TRBD1 matching over 9 bases. In germline, CDR1 is SGHTA, CDR2 FQGNSA. The CDR3 totals 19 residues. V trimming: 5 bases; J trimming: 6 bases; junction bases outside the gene matches: 22. The CDR3 sequence: CASSHGSPGQGITGQTQYF. CDR3 nucleotides: TGTGCCAGCAGCCACGGGTCCCCCGGACAGGGGATAACAGGCCAGACCCAGTACTTC.

The gene calls are TRBV29-1 and TRBJ1-4, with D possibly matching TRBD1 (5 bases). The germline V gene encodes CDR1 SQVTM and CDR2 ANQGSEA. Trimming pared 5 bases from V and 8 bases from J, leaving 12 bases between. The length of the CDR3 is 12 residues. This CDR3 is CSVWPSGEKLFF. In DNA, the CDR3 is TGCAGCGTTTGGCCCTCAGGGGAAAAACTGTTTTTT.

The chain carries TRBV3-1 (or the pseudogene TRBV3-2) and TRBJ1-4, with D hard to call. The CDR3 loop spans 15 amino acids. Per the germline V gene, CDR1 is LGHDT and CDR2 is YNNKEL (reference sequence). Trimming took off 0 bases at V and 5 bases at J, with 10 bases between the two ends. CDR3 nucleotide sequence: TGTGCCAGCAGCCAAGACCCCCGAGCCAATGAAAAACTGTTTTTT. It translates to CASSQDPRANEKLFF.

This clone showed up just a few times. The chain uses TRBV6-5 and TRBJ1-2; D is ambiguous. The V gene lost 7 bases and the J gene lost 3 bases, with 12 bases spanning the gap. Germline assignment: CDR1 MNHEY and CDR2 SVGAGI. This CDR3 is built from 13 residues. The CDR3 coding sequence is TGTGCCAGCAACAGCCTGCTCGACTATGGCTACACCTTC. This translates into CASNSLLDYGYTF.

The chain is built from TRBV28 and TRBJ2-2, with D perhaps matching TRBD1 (6 bases). CDR1 and CDR2 (germline): MDHEN, SYDVKM. This CDR3 has 16 residues. Between the trimmed V and J ends, which lost 7 bases and 4 bases, there was a span of 19 bases. The CDR3 protein is CASTSLRGRGTGELFF. In DNA form, the CDR3 reads TGTGCCAGCACCTCCCTCAGGGGTCGGGGCACCGGGGAGCTGTTTTTT.

This chain connects TRBV7-2 to TRBJ1-1; no clear D. The CDR3 length is 15 residues. The V gene's germline CDR1 is SGHTA and CDR2 FQGNSA. The V end was cut by 1 base, the J end by 1 base, with 10 bases between. The CDR3 coding sequence is TGTGCCAGCAGCTTAGTGGCAAACACGAACACTGAAGCTTTCTTT. Translation: CASSLVANTNTEAFF.

This clone was found once. The chain has TRBV19 and TRBJ2-7, with D possibly matching TRBD1 (6 bases). CDR3 size: 13 residues. V shed 5 bases and J shed 1 base, with 9 bases lying between them. Germline V gene lookup returns CDR1 LNHDA and CDR2 SQIVND (reference sequence). The CDR3 protein is CASSLQGSYEQYF. CDR3 DNA sequence: TGTGCCAGTAGTTTACAGGGTTCCTACGAGCAGTACTTC.

V gene TRBV6-5 combines with J gene TRBJ2-1, with D perhaps matching TRBD2 (5 bases). This CDR3 is built from 15 residues. Trimming took 3 bases from V and 2 from J, leaving 11 bases between them. Germline CDR1 MNHEY, CDR2 SVGAGI. CDR3 sequence: CASSYRLSPYNEQFF. The DNA for the CDR3 is TGTGCCAGCAGTTATCGACTATCTCCCTACAATGAGCAGTTCTTC.

The chain joins TRBV28 to TRBJ2-5, with 7 bases identical to TRBD2. Germline loops: CDR1 MDHEN, CDR2 SYDVKM. The CDR3 is made up of 16 amino acids. After removal of 4 bases from V and 5 bases from J, the junction contained 13 bases not matched to a gene. The CDR3 sequence: CASSSPLAGVRETQYF. The CDR3 DNA sequence: TGTGCCAGCAGTTCGCCTCTGGCGGGGGTGCGGGAGACCCAGTACTTC.

The chain joins TRBV19 to TRBJ1-5; 9 nucleotides align to TRBD1. Germline loops: CDR1 LNHDA, CDR2 SQIVND (reference sequence). This CDR3 is 15 amino acids long. Trimming removed 6 bases from V and 2 bases from J; junction bases left unmatched: 5. CDR3 amino acids: CASRGQGERNQPQHF. The CDR3 DNA is TGTGCCAGTAGGGGACAGGGAGAGCGCAATCAGCCCCAGCATTTT.

CDR3 in DNA: TGTGCCAGCAGCCGGGACAGGGGAGGACTATACTCTGGAAACACCATATATTTT. This translates into CASSRDRGGLYSGNTIYF. The chain has TRBV7-8 and TRBJ1-3; 10 nucleotides align to TRBD1. CDR1 and CDR2 from the germline V gene are SGHVS and FQNEAQ. CDR3 length: 18 amino acids. Unmatched junction bases numbered 10, after V lost 5 bases and J lost 0 bases.

In DNA, the CDR3 is TGTGCCAGCTCCCCCCTTAGGGGCGTTAACACTGAAGCTTTCTTT. Protein product: CASSPLRGVNTEAFF. The V call is TRBV18, the J call TRBJ1-1; TRBD1 is a possible D gene (5 bases). From germline, CDR1 is KGHSH and CDR2 LQKENI. V shed 6 bases and J shed 2 bases, with 16 bases lying between them. This CDR3 region has 15 residues.

The chain uses TRBV6-2 or TRBV6-3 and TRBJ1-1; D ambiguous. The germline V and J ends were trimmed by 4 bases and 5 bases, with 14 bases remaining between them. CDR3 length: 14 residues. Germline CDR1 reads MNHEY; CDR2 reads SVGEGT. The CDR3 region has the DNA TGTGCCAGCAGTTTCAATAGAGCTTGGACTGAAGCTTTCTTT. As protein: CASSFNRAWTEAFF.

The genes are TRBV9 and TRBJ1-1; a possible D gene is TRBD1 (6 bases). Germline V gene lookup returns CDR1 SGDLS and CDR2 YYNGEE. The CDR3 covers 17 residues. V lost 3 bases and J lost 2, with 20 bases in between. The CDR3 DNA is TGTGCCAGCAGCGGACCGAAGAACAGGGCTGGTAACACTGAAGCTTTCTTT. It codes for CASSGPKNRAGNTEAFF.

The chain uses TRBV9 and TRBJ2-7; D is perhaps TRBD1 (6 bases). Germline CDR1 is SGDLS and CDR2 is YYNGEE. The CDR3 runs 16 residues. Between the trimmed V and J ends, which lost 3 bases and 6 bases, there was a span of 22 bases. CDR3 nucleotide sequence: TGTGCCAGCAGCGCCTACTGGGGGCAGGGTTCGGCCGAGCAGTACTTC. Protein: CASSAYWGQGSAEQYF.

CDR3: CASSLETGTGNTIYF. The CDR3 region has the DNA TGTGCCAGCAGCTTGGAGACAGGAACGGGAAACACCATATATTTT. The chain uses TRBV5-8 and TRBJ1-3, with D possibly TRBD1 on 6 matching bases. Germline V gene data show CDR1 as SGHTS and CDR2 as YDEGEE. Trimming took 0 bases from V and 4 from J, leaving 11 bases between them. There are 15 residues in the CDR3.

V and J are TRBV5-1 and TRBJ2-4; possibly TRBD1 for D (6 bases). The V and J ends lost 0 bases and 10 bases respectively, with 14 bases between them. The CDR3 sequence is 14 residues long. CDR1 is SGHRS and CDR2 is YFSETQ in the germline V gene. CDR3 amino acids: CASSLEMTGAIQYF. Here the CDR3 DNA reads TGCGCCAGCAGCTTGGAGATGACAGGAGCGATTCAGTACTTC.